This TCR beta chain emerged from a study of cytotoxic CD8 clonotypes in ibrutinib-treated CLL. Study as a whole: Once patients had received a median around 12 months of treatment, range 6 to 36, response samples were obtained. Study outcomes and limitations: Ibrutinib response saw clonality rise, and progression saw it return toward baseline.

With respect to this clone: Its antigen is unidentified.

The method was immunoSEQ multiplex PCR; TCRdb's version includes in-frame clones alone and lacks a portion of them. The sample shows some 200,000 clones, around 72% of them seen only once. The sequence was obtained from a human donor with chronic lymphocytic leukemia. Sequencing was performed on PBMCs, taken after 24 months of ibrutinib treatment.

CDR3 amino acids: CAISEVVDTQYF. DNA of the CDR3: TGTGCCATCAGTGAAGTGGTAGATACGCAGTATTTT. The chain uses TRBV10-3 and TRBJ2-3; D not certain. Looked up from germline, CDR1 is ENHRY and CDR2 is SYGVKD. This CDR3 has 12 amino acids. Trimming removed 3 bases from V and 5 bases from J, with 6 bases in between.